These 27 T cell receptor beta chains came from one sample sequenced in a study of a mutant IDH1 vaccine in newly diagnosed glioma. Their antigen targets remain unknown. Produced via immunoSEQ multiplex PCR; TCRdb's table is partial and in-frame only. The data contain 110,000 or so clones, 85% to 90% of them singletons. Time point in this sample: week 11, during vaccination. The vaccine gave 300 ug of a 20-mer mutant IDH1 peptide subcutaneously per dose. The source was PBMCs, collected from a glioma patient whose treatment included an IDH1 peptide vaccine. These TCRs come from a woman aged 45-60 years with glioma.

This sequence joins TRBV6-5 and TRBJ2-7; perhaps TRBD1 as D (6 bases). V was trimmed by 5 bases and J by 3 bases, leaving 14 bases between them. Germline CDR1 is MNHEY and CDR2 is SVGAGI. The CDR3 covers 14 residues. The CDR3 region has the DNA TGTGCCAGCAGTAAAACAGGGTCGCGCTACGAGCAGTACTTC. It translates to CASSKTGSRYEQYF.

V is TRBV19 and J is TRBJ2-7; 11 bases are a match to TRBD2. Germline CDR1 LNHDA, CDR2 SQIVND (reference sequence). CDR3 length: 17 residues. The V and J ends lost 6 bases and 5 bases, in that order; junction bases with no gene match: 15. The CDR3 DNA follows: TGTGCCAGTAGCTCAAATAGCGGGAGGGCCAAGCGCGACGAGCAGTACTTC. Protein: CASSSNSGRAKRDEQYF.

V and J are TRBV10-1 and TRBJ2-3; D call uncertain. V lost 3 bases, J lost 0 bases, and 13 bases lay in between. The germline V gene encodes CDR1 WNHNN and CDR2 SYGVQD (reference sequence). This CDR3 is built from 16 residues. CDR3 bases: TGCGCCAGCAGTGAAGCACAAACCTCTAGCACAGATACGCAGTATTTT. This codes for CASSEAQTSSTDTQYF.

This chain connects TRBV11-2 to TRBJ2-1; D is ambiguous. Germline V gene sequence: CDR1 SGHAT, CDR2 FQNNGV. Trimming removed 4 bases from V and 7 bases from J, with 5 bases in between. The CDR3 totals 11 residues. The CDR3 reads CASSYRNEQFF. CDR3 sequence (DNA): TGTGCCAGCAGCTACAGAAATGAGCAGTTCTTC.

The chain couples TRBV19 to TRBJ2-3; the D gene is possibly TRBD1 (6 bases). The CDR3 contains 15 residues. The germline V gene encodes CDR1 LNHDA and CDR2 SQIVND (reference sequence). V lost 6 bases, J lost 4 bases, and 17 bases lay in between. CDR3 nucleotides: TGTGCCAGTAGCATCATCAGGGGTTTCGCAGATACGCAGTATTTT. Its translation is CASSIIRGFADTQYF.

Comment on this clone: At one end, the junction sequence differs from germline, possibly due to a read error. The V call is TRBV4-1, the J call TRBJ2-7; D assignment may be TRBD1 or TRBD2 (5 bases each). The germline gives CDR1 MGHRA, CDR2 YSYEKL. This CDR3 is built from 15 residues. In DNA form, the CDR3 reads TGCGCCAGCAGCCAAGGTCCAGGTCTCGGGGCCGAGCGGTACTTC. Protein: CASSQGPGLGAERYF.

The V gene is TRBV18, the J gene TRBJ1-4; the D is unclear. Trimming left V 2 bases short and J 8 bases short, with 12 bases between. This CDR3 comprises 14 residues. Germline CDR1 reads KGHSH; CDR2 reads LQKENI. CDR3 DNA sequence: TGTGCCAGCTCACCAGGCAGCCCTGGAGAAAAACTGTTTTTT. The encoded protein is CASSPGSPGEKLFF.

The chain joins TRBV27 to TRBJ2-3, with D unclear. With 5 bases removed from V and 1 base from J, the gap between germline ends came to 13 bases. This CDR3 has 15 amino acids. CDR1 and CDR2 from the germline V gene are MNHEY and SMNVEV (reference sequence). The CDR3 DNA sequence: TGTGCCAGCAGTCCAGAGTACCAGCGCACAGATACGCAGTATTTT. It specifies CASSPEYQRTDTQYF.

The V call is TRBV28, the J call TRBJ1-2; tentatively, D is TRBD1 (5 bases). Germline values: CDR1 MDHEN, CDR2 SYDVKM. V shed 6 bases and J shed 7 bases, with 21 bases lying between them. The CDR3 has 15 amino acids. CDR3 bases: TGTGCCAGCAGCCGAGCCCAGGGCAGTCTCCTTGGCTACACCTTC. As protein: CASSRAQGSLLGYTF.

The chain combines TRBV5-1 with TRBJ2-1, with 13 positions matching TRBD2. Germline CDR1 reads SGHRS; CDR2 reads YFSETQ. The CDR3 runs to 18 residues. V was pared by 4 bases and J by 7 bases, with 14 bases of the junction left unmatched. CDR3 residues: CASSNPLAGGPRMNEQFF. DNA for the CDR3: TGCGCCAGCAGCAACCCACTAGCGGGAGGGCCTCGAATGAATGAGCAGTTCTTC.

The chain has TRBV7-8 and TRBJ2-1, with TRBD1 matching 12 bases. CDR1 is SGHVS, CDR2 FQNEAQ, per germline. CDR3 length equals 17 residues. The trim removed 4 bases at V and 6 bases at J, leaving 10 bases unmatched. The CDR3 here is CASSSSLGQGAINEQFF. Here the CDR3 DNA reads TGTGCCAGCAGCTCGTCACTGGGACAGGGGGCCATCAATGAGCAGTTCTTC. The full variable domain, with the rest looked up from reference TRBV7-8 and TRBJ2-1, is GAGVSQSPRYKVAKRGQDVALRCDPISGHVSLFWYQQALGQGPEFLTYFQNEAQLDKSGLPSDRFFAERPEGSVSTLKIQRTQQEDSAVYLCASSSSLGQGAINEQFFGPGTRLTVL.

The chain carries TRBV9 and TRBJ2-3, with 8 bases matching TRBD2. V lost 3 bases, J lost 5 bases, and 8 bases stayed unmatched. The CDR3 consists of 15 residues. Germline CDR1 reads SGDLS; CDR2 reads YYNGEE. The CDR3 loop reads CASSGSGSVIDTQYF. Written as DNA, the CDR3 is TGTGCCAGCAGCGGCAGCGGGAGCGTGATAGATACGCAGTATTTT.

The V and J genes are TRBV29-1 and TRBJ2-3, with 12 positions matching TRBD2. This CDR3 has 13 residues. CDR1 SQVTM and CDR2 ANQGSEA come from the germline V gene. V was pared by 5 bases and J by 7 bases, with 4 bases of the junction left unmatched. The CDR3 nucleotides are TGCAGCGTTCTAGCGGGAGGGCCAAATACGCAGTATTTT. This encodes CSVLAGGPNTQYF.

The chain carries TRBV28 and TRBJ2-4, with TRBD2 matching over 15 bases. CDR1 and CDR2 (germline): MDHEN, SYDVKM. The CDR3 has 18 amino acids. V lost 6 bases, J lost 0 bases, and 6 bases stayed unmatched. The CDR3 sequence: CASSHGLAGGRAKNIQYF. CDR3 DNA: TGTGCCAGCAGCCATGGACTAGCGGGAGGGCGAGCCAAAAACATTCAGTACTTC.

The chain is built from TRBV7-3 and TRBJ2-3, with 11 bases aligning to TRBD2. The germline CDR1 and CDR2 sequences are SGHTA and FQGTGA. This CDR3 has 16 amino acids. The junction had 3 bases not matched to a gene; V was cut back by 1 base and J by 3 bases. The CDR3 loop is CASSLRLAGGTDTQYF. CDR3 DNA: TGTGCCAGCAGCTTAAGGCTAGCGGGAGGTACAGATACGCAGTATTTT.

The chain carries TRBV11-2 and TRBJ2-3, with D tentatively TRBD1 or TRBD2 (5 bases each). Per the germline V gene, CDR1 is SGHAT and CDR2 is FQNNGV. Between the trimmed V and J ends, which lost 4 bases and 3 bases, there was a span of 23 bases. The CDR3 length is 18 residues. The CDR3 reads CASSYPTGTLRGTDTQYF. The CDR3 nucleotides read TGTGCCAGCAGCTACCCGACCGGAACGTTGAGGGGAACAGATACGCAGTATTTT.

This rearrangement joins TRBV28 to TRBJ1-3; 8 bases fit TRBD1. The germline CDR1 and CDR2 sequences are MDHEN and SYDVKM. The CDR3 extends over 16 amino acids. Trimming removed 3 bases from V and 2 bases from J; junction bases left unmatched: 6. The chain's CDR3 is CASSFLAGGTGNTIYF. In DNA form, the CDR3 reads TGTGCCAGCAGTTTCTTGGCAGGGGGCACTGGAAACACCATATATTTT.

The rearrangement links TRBV4-1 to TRBJ1-1, with D unclear. Trimming removed 0 bases from V and 11 bases from J, with 16 bases in between. This CDR3 region has 14 residues. The germline gives CDR1 MGHRA, CDR2 YSYEKL. The CDR3 loop reads CASSQDPQSGGAFF. The CDR3 DNA reads TGCGCCAGCAGCCAAGATCCGCAGTCCGGAGGGGCTTTCTTT.

This clone was counted between two and nine times. The chain is built from TRBV30 and TRBJ1-1, with no clear D. The V gene's germline CDR1 is GTSNPN and CDR2 SVGIG (reference sequence). V dropped 2 bases and J dropped 8 bases, with 12 bases sitting between them. The CDR3 has 12 amino acids. CDR3 sequence: CAWSPHPAEAFF. In nucleotides, the CDR3 is TGTGCCTGGAGTCCCCACCCTGCCGAAGCTTTCTTT.

CDR3 loop: CASKTTGTGQPQHF. DNA for the CDR3: TGTGCCAGTAAAACGACAGGGACTGGTCAGCCCCAGCATTTT. V and J are TRBV19 and TRBJ1-5, with 7 bases fitting TRBD1. The CDR3 sequence is 14 residues long. The germline CDR1 and CDR2 sequences are LNHDA and SQIVND (reference sequence). Trimming cost V 7 bases and J 6 bases; bases outside gene matches: 9.

V gene TRBV27 combines with J gene TRBJ2-5; unclear D gene. The J call may be wrong; the DNA end is better matched by TRBJ2-7. The CDR3 totals 14 residues. Germline loops: CDR1 MNHEY, CDR2 SMNVEV (reference sequence). The CDR3: CASSPLTPLYEQYF. CDR3 coding DNA: TGTGCCAGCAGCCCCCTAACCCCCCTCTACGAGCAGTACTTC.

This clone was picked up one time. The chain combines TRBV2 with TRBJ2-7; 8 bases are a match to TRBD2. The CDR3 totals 15 residues. V lost 3 bases and J lost 3; bases outside the gene matches: 7. Germline CDR1 is SNHLY and CDR2 is FYNNEI. The DNA of the CDR3 is TGTGCCAGCAGTGATAGTGCGGGAGGAAACTACGAGCAGTACTTC. Translation: CASSDSAGGNYEQYF.

The V gene is TRBV7-6, the J gene TRBJ1-1, with D perhaps TRBD1 (5 bases). Germline-derived CDR1 and CDR2 are SGHVS and FNYEAQ. The CDR3 contains 14 residues. The V gene lost 3 bases and the J gene lost 3 bases, with 11 bases spanning the gap. The CDR3 region is CASSFLREDTEAFF. CDR3 coding DNA: TGTGCCAGCAGCTTTCTCAGGGAGGACACTGAAGCTTTCTTT. The complete variable domain, with remaining parts taken from reference TRBV7-6 and TRBJ1-1, reads GAGVSQSPRYKVTKRGQDVALRCDPISGHVSLYWYRQALGQGPEFLTYFNYEAQQDKSGLPNDRFSAERPEGSISTLTIQRTEQRDSAMYRCASSFLREDTEAFFGQGTRLTVV.

This clone occurred once. This sequence joins TRBV10-3 and TRBJ1-4; unclear D gene. Germline V gene sequence: CDR1 ENHRY, CDR2 SYGVKD. The V and J ends lost 6 bases and 4 bases respectively, with 12 bases between them. The CDR3 is 14 residues long. This chain's CDR3 is CAIRDGGNNEKLFF. The CDR3 DNA follows: TGTGCCATCAGGGACGGCGGAAATAATGAAAAACTGTTTTTT.

J is TRBJ2-1 and V is TRBV5-1, with 9 bases matching TRBD2. With V trimmed by 5 bases and J by 4 bases, 10 bases remained unmatched. The CDR3 runs to 16 residues. Per germline, CDR1 SGHRS and CDR2 YFSETQ. The DNA for the CDR3 is TGCGCCAGCAGAAGGCCGGGACTAGCAACATACAATGAGCAGTTCTTC. Translating it yields CASRRPGLATYNEQFF.

The chain recombines TRBV7-9 with TRBJ2-7; 11 nucleotides line up with TRBD1. The length of the CDR3 is 15 residues. From germline, CDR1 is SEHNR and CDR2 FQNEAQ (reference sequence). V was clipped by 4 bases and J by 4 bases; unmatched bases: 6. The CDR3 DNA follows: TGTGCCAGCAGCTGGCCGGGACAGGGGGTGTACGAGCAGTACTTC. Translated: CASSWPGQGVYEQYF.

This rearrangement joins TRBV28 to TRBJ2-7, with 7 bases fitting TRBD1. CDR3 length: 15 amino acids. Germline CDR1 and CDR2: MDHEN and SYDVKM. V lost 6 bases to trimming and J lost 4 bases; unmatched junction nucleotides: 12. This CDR3 reads CASSFPGQRHYEQYF. The CDR3 region has the DNA TGTGCCAGCAGCTTCCCGGGACAGCGCCATTACGAGCAGTACTTC.